These 10 T cell receptor beta chains share one sample of origin, sequenced in a study of HIV-infected patients and healthy controls. Antiretroviral therapy had run roughly three months, about 14 weeks, before follow-up blood collection. No cell fractionation was done, so the repertoire covers all unsorted peripheral blood T cells. Around 0.5 ug RNA was reverse transcribed with alpha and beta constant-region primers. Alpha and beta chain libraries were made separately by chain-specific third strand synthesis with multiplexing indices. TCRdb fed the 5' RACE reads into MiXCR, producing one record per CDR3 protein. This table holds around 8,000 distinct CDR3 sequences, approximately 6.8% found once. This specimen was blood, taken during antiretroviral therapy. The source is an adult with HIV infection.

By share, this clonotype counts as medium-sized. For a library built for alpha chains, this beta chain is a stray read; little rests on its size. This chain connects TRBV29-1 to TRBJ2-5; 8 nucleotides align to TRBD2. This CDR3 spans 17 amino acids. The junction had 18 bases not matched to a gene; V was cut back by 5 bases and J by 4 bases. The V gene's germline CDR1 is SQVTM and CDR2 ANQGSEA. DNA for the CDR3: TGCAGCGTTTCCCAATTACAAGGGAAGAGCGGGAGAGAGACCCAGTACTTC. Encoded protein: CSVSQLQGKSGRETQYF.

By sample fraction, this clonotype is medium-sized (0.01 to 0.1%). Within a library made for alpha chains, this beta chain is off target, and its count is uninformative. The chain has TRBV5-1 and TRBJ2-1; D may be TRBD1 (6 bases). The CDR3 loop spans 14 amino acids. Germline CDR1 reads SGHRS; CDR2 reads YFSETQ. V was pared by 2 bases and J by 6 bases, with 12 bases between. The CDR3 DNA follows: TGCGCCAGCAGCTTCGAGGGACAAGGCAATGAGCAGTTCTTC. Residues: CASSFEGQGNEQFF.

As to this clonotype: This beta chain was picked up by a library intended for alpha chains and is off target, so its count carries little meaning. For the CDR3, the DNA is TGCGCCAGCTACGGGGACAAGAACACCGGGGAGCTGTTTTTT. It translates to CASYGDKNTGELFF. The V gene is TRBV5-1, the J gene TRBJ2-2; possibly TRBD1 for D (6 bases). This CDR3 has 14 residues. V was cut by 7 bases and J by 1 base, with 11 bases left in between. Looked up from germline, CDR1 is SGHRS and CDR2 is YFSETQ. Looking up the rest from reference TRBV5-1 and TRBJ2-2 gives the full variable domain: KAGVTQTPRYLIKTRGQQVTLSCSPISGHRSVSWYQQTPGQGLQFLFEYFSETQRNKGNFPGRFSGRQFSNSRSEMNVSTLELGDSALYLCASYGDKNTGELFFGEGSRLTVL.

This clonotype came up many times. This beta chain is a stray sequence in a library constructed for alpha chains; its clone size is not meaningful. V is TRBV3-1 and J is TRBJ2-2; 11 positions agree with TRBD1. CDR1 and CDR2 (germline): LGHDT, YNNKEL (reference sequence). This CDR3 is built from 19 residues. With 1 base clipped from V and 7 bases from J, the junction kept 14 bases outside the gene matches. CDR3 region: CASSQGLMLGQGAGGELFF. In DNA form, the CDR3 reads TGTGCCAGCAGCCAAGGACTTATGTTAGGACAGGGGGCCGGCGGGGAGCTGTTTTTT.

This clonotype is medium-sized in the sample. Little can be read into the size of this beta chain, an off-target read in a library designed for alpha chains. The V gene is TRBV5-1, the J gene TRBJ2-5, with D uncertain. Germline V CDR1 and CDR2: SGHRS, YFSETQ. This CDR3 has 14 residues. V was shortened by 1 base and J by 4 bases, with 11 bases between the two germline ends. DNA for the CDR3: TGCGCCAGCAGCTTGACTCTCAACCGAGAGACCCAGTACTTC. The encoded protein is CASSLTLNRETQYF.

This clonotype has only a few counts. The size of this beta chain means little, since it is a stray read in a library made for alpha chains. The CDR3 loop is CSASKLAGQADTQYF. The DNA for the CDR3 is TGCAGTGCTAGTAAGCTAGCGGGGCAGGCAGATACGCAGTATTTT. This chain joins TRBV20-1 and TRBJ2-3; TRBD2 aligns across 9 bases. This CDR3 spans 15 amino acids. Germline CDR1 is DFQATT and CDR2 is SNEGSKA (reference sequence). After removal of 3 bases from V and 4 bases from J, the junction contained 8 bases not matched to a gene.

This clonotype has at least ten counts. The library was designed around alpha chains, so this beta chain is a stray read whose abundance carries little weight. The chain has TRBV7-9 and TRBJ2-6, with 9 nucleotides matching TRBD1. The germline CDR1 and CDR2 sequences are SEHNR and FQNEAQ (reference sequence). V shed 3 bases and J 0 bases; nucleotides not matched to a gene: 3. The CDR3 contains 17 residues. CDR3 DNA: TGTGCCAGCAGCTTCTCACAGGGGGCCTCTGGGGCCAACGTCCTGACTTTC. Protein: CASSFSQGASGANVLTF.

In this sample, this clonotype is medium-sized. This beta chain is an off-target read within a library intended for alpha chains, so its frequency means little. The V call is TRBV3-1, the J call TRBJ2-2; 9 nucleotides agree with TRBD2. Germline V gene lookup returns CDR1 LGHDT and CDR2 YNNKEL (reference sequence). This CDR3 contains 17 residues. The V segment lost 1 base and the J segment 5 bases; nucleotides outside the gene matches: 8. The CDR3 loop is CASSQVTSSGTTGELFF. In DNA form, the CDR3 reads TGTGCCAGCAGCCAAGTAACATCTAGCGGGACTACCGGGGAGCTGTTTTTT. The variable domain in full, completed from reference TRBV3-1 and TRBJ2-2, reads DTAVSQTPKYLVTQMGNDKSIKCEQNLGHDTMYWYKQDSKKFLKIMFSYNNKELIINETVPNRFSPKSPDKAHLNLHINSLELGDSAVYFCASSQVTSSGTTGELFFGEGSRLTVL.

In its sample, this clonotype was seen many times. This beta chain is an unintended read in a library built for alpha chains; its size means little. V usage is TRBV7-2 and J usage is TRBJ2-3, with D uncertain. The CDR3 runs 12 residues. V was shortened by 5 bases and J by 4 bases, with 7 bases between the two germline ends. Germline V gene data show CDR1 as SGHTA and CDR2 as FQGNSA. CDR3 sequence: CASSRTADTQYF. The CDR3 DNA reads TGTGCCAGCAGCCGAACGGCAGATACGCAGTATTTT.

This clonotype rates as medium-sized (0.01 to 0.1%). Since it is a stray read in a library aimed at alpha chains, this beta chain has a size that is not meaningful. This chain links TRBV7-2 with TRBJ2-7; tentatively, D is TRBD2 (6 bases). V shed 2 bases and J shed 0 bases, with 11 bases lying between them. CDR3 length: 15 amino acids. The germline CDR1 and CDR2 sequences are SGHTA and FQGNSA. The CDR3 spells CASSLRAGSSYEQYF. The DNA for the CDR3 is TGTGCCAGCAGCTTACGGGCGGGGAGCTCCTACGAGCAGTACTTC.